These 28 T cell receptor beta chains were all obtained from the same sample, sequenced in a study of blood T cell repertoires in COVID-19. Profiling relied on immunoSEQ multiplex PCR, and the TCRdb table lists in-frame clones only, not all of them. The data contain approximately 450,000 clones, roughly 85% of them singletons. The sequenced sample consisted of PBMCs or T cells enriched from blood (not recorded which). All receptors derive from a woman between 18 and 29 years old with acute COVID-19.

V usage is TRBV5-1 and J usage is TRBJ2-4; weak D call: TRBD2 (6 bases). The V end lost 4 bases, the J end lost 9 bases, and 17 bases lay between the germline ends. Per germline, CDR1 SGHRS and CDR2 YFSETQ. This CDR3 is 14 amino acids long. The CDR3, as DNA: TGCGCCAGCAGCCCATCACCGGGGGATGGCATTCAGTACTTC. As protein: CASSPSPGDGIQYF.

CDR3 in amino acids: CASGLPGSAYGELFF. The CDR3 DNA sequence: TGTGCTAGTGGTCTTCCGGGATCGGCGTACGGGGAGCTGTTTTTT. This chain links TRBV12-5 with TRBJ2-2; a possible D gene is TRBD2 (5 bases). This CDR3 comprises 15 residues. V was clipped by 5 bases and J by 7 bases, with 17 bases between them. Germline V gene sequence: CDR1 LGHNT, CDR2 FRNRAP.

The rearrangement uses TRBV5-8 and TRBJ2-7; 8 bases agree with TRBD1. The CDR3 spans 15 residues. Germline CDR1 and CDR2: SGHTS and YDEGEE. The V and J ends lost 4 bases and 2 bases, in that order; junction bases with no gene match: 8. In DNA form, the CDR3 reads TGTGCCAGCAGCGATGAGACAGGGGCCCCCTACGAGCAGTACTTC. Protein product: CASSDETGAPYEQYF.

This clone was counted once. V and J are TRBV6-5 and TRBJ1-1; 8 nucleotides match TRBD1. Germline-derived CDR1 and CDR2 are MNHEY and SVGAGI. V was pared by 6 bases and J by 0 bases, with 6 bases of the junction left unmatched. The CDR3 sequence is 15 residues long. This CDR3 reads CASREGTGLNTEAFF. Here the CDR3 DNA reads TGTGCCAGCAGGGAGGGGACAGGACTGAACACTGAAGCTTTCTTT.

The genes are TRBV2 and TRBJ2-2; 10 bases are shared with TRBD1. Trimming cost V 8 bases and J 6 bases; bases outside gene matches: 3. This CDR3 has 13 amino acids. Germline lookup yields CDR1 SNHLY and CDR2 FYNNEI. The CDR3 coding sequence is TGTGCCAGCGGGACAGGGGTTCCCGGGGAGCTGTTTTTT. Amino acids: CASGTGVPGELFF.

V gene TRBV5-1 combines with J gene TRBJ2-5; 16 bases line up with TRBD2. V gave up 4 bases and J gave up 5 bases; unmatched junction bases: 8. The CDR3 covers 17 residues. Germline V gene lookup returns CDR1 SGHRS and CDR2 YFSETQ. CDR3: CASSPGTSGRATETQYF. In DNA, the CDR3 is TGCGCCAGCAGCCCGGGGACTAGCGGGAGGGCCACTGAGACCCAGTACTTC.

The chain joins TRBV9 to TRBJ1-6; possible D gene TRBD1, 6 bases. The germline gives CDR1 SGDLS, CDR2 YYNGEE. The V and J ends lost 3 bases and 14 bases respectively, with 15 bases between them. This CDR3 region has 13 residues. The CDR3 coding sequence is TGTGCCAGCAGCGACGGGACAACTCTCTCCCTCCACTTT. Encoded protein: CASSDGTTLSLHF.

This clone appeared a few times. The V call is TRBV11-3, the J call TRBJ2-1; tentatively, D is TRBD2 (5 bases). This CDR3 spans 12 amino acids. In germline, CDR1 is SGHNT, CDR2 YENEEA. The V end was cut by 5 bases, the J end by 9 bases, with 11 bases between. The CDR3 sequence is CASSARESEQFF. In nucleotides, the CDR3 is TGTGCCAGCAGCGCCCGGGAAAGTGAGCAGTTCTTC.

The chain links TRBV14 to TRBJ1-1; a possible D gene is TRBD1 (6 bases). Germline V gene data show CDR1 as SGHDN and CDR2 as FVKESK. V was shortened by 6 bases and J by 7 bases, with 9 bases between the two germline ends. This CDR3 region has 11 residues. The CDR3 protein is CASRPTGEAFF. The CDR3 nucleotides read TGTGCCAGCAGGCCGACAGGTGAAGCTTTCTTT.

The rearrangement joins TRBV6-5 to TRBJ2-7, with D maybe TRBD2 (6 bases). V dropped 5 bases and J dropped 4 bases, with 12 bases sitting between them. CDR3 length: 13 residues. Germline CDR1 reads MNHEY; CDR2 reads SVGAGI. The CDR3 nucleotides are TGTGCCAGCAGTCCCCTAGCGCGGTACGAGCAGTACTTC. This sequence encodes CASSPLARYEQYF.

This rearrangement joins TRBV6-1 to TRBJ1-3; the match to TRBD1 covers 11 bases. The ends lost 0 bases at V and 7 bases at J; junction bases unmatched: 5. Germline CDR1 and CDR2: MNHNS and SASEGT. The CDR3 covers 16 residues. The CDR3 nucleotides are TGTGCCAGCAGTGAAGCAATAGGACAGGGGGCTAACACCATATATTTT. Translation gives CASSEAIGQGANTIYF.

The chain joins TRBV2 to TRBJ1-2; D gene uncertain. V lost 8 bases and J lost 3, with 16 bases in between. CDR1 is SNHLY, CDR2 FYNNEI, per germline. This CDR3 has 14 residues. CDR3: CASPATAGDYGYTF. DNA of the CDR3: TGTGCCAGCCCTGCGACGGCCGGGGACTATGGCTACACCTTC. Looking up the rest from reference TRBV2 and TRBJ1-2 gives the full variable domain: EPEVTQTPSHQVTQMGQEVILRCVPISNHLYFYWYRQILGQKVEFLVSFYNNEISEKSEIFDDQFSVERPDGSNFTLKIRSTKLEDSAMYFCASPATAGDYGYTFGSGTRLTVV.

This clone was recorded once. The chain is built from TRBV29-1 and TRBJ1-2; D might be TRBD1 (5 bases). This CDR3 has 14 residues. CDR1 SQVTM and CDR2 ANQGSEA come from the germline V gene. V was trimmed by 5 bases and J by 4 bases, leaving 17 bases between them. The CDR3 DNA reads TGCAGCGTTTCCAGGCTGACAGATGTCTATGGCTACACCTTC. Amino acid sequence: CSVSRLTDVYGYTF.

The genes are TRBV27 and TRBJ2-5; 9 nucleotides line up with TRBD2. The CDR3 runs to 17 residues. Germline lookup yields CDR1 MNHEY and CDR2 SMNVEV (reference sequence). V lost 3 bases, J lost 5 bases, and 13 bases stayed unmatched. CDR3 DNA: TGTGCCAGCAGTTTTCTGGCGGGAGGGGTCGTGGGGGAGACCCAGTACTTC. Residues: CASSFLAGGVVGETQYF.

This chain joins TRBV9 and TRBJ2-2, with TRBD2 matching 10 bases. The CDR3 is made up of 16 amino acids. Trimming cost V 2 bases and J 6 bases; bases outside gene matches: 7. Germline V gene data show CDR1 as SGDLS and CDR2 as YYNGEE. The CDR3 DNA is TGTGCCAGCAGCGTGTTAGGACTAGCGGCTGCCGGGGAGCTGTTTTTT. Its protein is CASSVLGLAAAGELFF. Supplemented by reference TRBV9 and TRBJ2-2, the full variable domain reads DSGVTQTPKHLITATGQRVTLRCSPRSGDLSVYWYQQSLDQGLQFLIQYYNGEERAKGNILERFSAQQFPDLHSELNLSSLELGDSALYFCASSVLGLAAAGELFFGEGSRLTVL.

This sequence joins TRBV7-9 and TRBJ1-2; D is unresolved. From germline, CDR1 is SEHNR and CDR2 FQNEAQ (reference sequence). CDR3 length: 16 amino acids. Between the trimmed V and J ends, which lost 4 bases and 4 bases, there was a span of 19 bases. CDR3 sequence (DNA): TGTGCCAGCAGCTCCCCCCTAAGGGAGTTAGTCTATGGCTACACCTTC. Translating it yields CASSSPLRELVYGYTF.

The chain is built from TRBV5-1 and TRBJ1-6; D not certain. The CDR3 has 15 residues. Germline V gene lookup returns CDR1 SGHRS and CDR2 YFSETQ. Trimming removed 0 bases from V and 4 bases from J, with 8 bases in between. The CDR3 reads CASSLAPGYNSPLHF. CDR3 nucleotides: TGCGCCAGCAGCTTGGCACCGGGGTATAATTCACCCCTCCACTTT. The whole variable domain, filled in from reference TRBV5-1 and TRBJ1-6, reads KAGVTQTPRYLIKTRGQQVTLSCSPISGHRSVSWYQQTPGQGLQFLFEYFSETQRNKGNFPGRFSGRQFSNSRSEMNVSTLELGDSALYLCASSLAPGYNSPLHFGNGTRLTVT.

The chain employs TRBV5-4 and TRBJ2-3; no reliable D call. CDR1 is SGHNT, CDR2 YYREEE, per germline (reference sequence). V was clipped by 2 bases and J by 6 bases, with 7 bases between them. The CDR3 runs 12 residues. The chain's CDR3 is CASSLKQDTQYF. The CDR3 nucleotides are TGTGCCAGCAGCTTAAAACAGGATACGCAGTATTTT. Based on the CDR3 plus reference TRBV5-4 and TRBJ2-3, the full variable domain is ETGVTQSPTHLIKTRGQQVTLRCSSQSGHNTVSWYQQALGQGPQFIFQYYREEENGRGNFPPRFSGLQFPNYSSELNVNALELDDSALYLCASSLKQDTQYFGPGTRLTVL.

The chain links TRBV18 to TRBJ1-5; TRBD1 agrees at 7 bases. CDR1 KGHSH and CDR2 LQKENI come from the germline V gene. The V and J ends lost 6 bases and 7 bases, in that order; junction bases with no gene match: 18. This CDR3 has 17 residues. CDR3 loop: CASSPRNGTDFWQPQHF. CDR3 in DNA: TGTGCCAGCTCCCCGAGGAATGGGACAGATTTTTGGCAGCCCCAGCATTTT.

The rearrangement joins TRBV11-3 to TRBJ2-3; 11 bases are a match to TRBD1. V lost 5 bases to trimming and J lost 5 bases; unmatched junction nucleotides: 6. This CDR3 region has 15 residues. Germline V gene data show CDR1 as SGHNT and CDR2 as YENEEA. The CDR3 coding sequence is TGTGCCAGCAGCAAGGGACAGGGGGATTTAGATACGCAGTATTTT. Translating it yields CASSKGQGDLDTQYF.

The gene calls are TRBV6-5 and TRBJ2-4; D perhaps matches TRBD1 (6 bases). The V end was cut by 5 bases, the J end by 13 bases, with 12 bases between. From germline, CDR1 is MNHEY and CDR2 SVGAGI. CDR3 length: 11 amino acids. CDR3 nucleotide sequence: TGTGCCAGCAGTACCGAAGACAGGCAGTACTTC. This sequence encodes CASSTEDRQYF.

V gene TRBV3-1 (or the pseudogene TRBV3-2) combines with J gene TRBJ2-7, with 7 nucleotides matching TRBD1. There are 15 residues in the CDR3. V shed 4 bases and J 0 bases; nucleotides not matched to a gene: 6. Per the germline V gene, CDR1 is LGHDT and CDR2 is YNNKEL (reference sequence). The CDR3 is CASSLPDRLSYEQYF. The CDR3 DNA reads TGTGCCAGCAGCCTTCCGGACAGGCTCTCCTACGAGCAGTACTTC.

This clone has more than one count but fewer than ten. The chain is built from TRBV2 and TRBJ1-4, with D unclear. CDR1 is SNHLY and CDR2 is FYNNEI in the germline V gene. The CDR3 sequence is 10 residues long. CDR3 region: CAAGNEKLFF. CDR3 sequence (DNA): TGTGCGGCGGGTAATGAAAAACTGTTTTTT.

The chain uses TRBV5-6 and TRBJ2-7; D is unresolved. The germline V gene has CDR1 SGHDT and CDR2 YYEEEE. With 0 bases removed from V and 2 bases from J, the gap between germline ends came to 6 bases. The CDR3 is 13 residues long. In nucleotides, the CDR3 is TGTGCCAGCAGCTTGGACAGAACCTACGAGCAGTACTTC. The encoded protein is CASSLDRTYEQYF.

The chain employs TRBV11-3 and TRBJ2-1, with TRBD2 matching over 12 bases. J was trimmed by 4 bases and V by 5 bases; bases with no gene match: 6. This CDR3 contains 16 residues. Germline-derived CDR1 and CDR2 are SGHNT and YENEEA. The CDR3 sequence: CASSVAGTSGYNEQFF. The CDR3 coding sequence is TGTGCCAGCAGCGTCGCCGGGACTAGCGGGTACAATGAGCAGTTCTTC.

The chain couples TRBV6-4 to TRBJ1-1; no reliable D call. Germline-derived CDR1 and CDR2 are MRHNA and SNTAGT. This CDR3 is 13 amino acids long. V lost 5 bases and J lost 5, with 12 bases in between. The CDR3 DNA sequence: TGTGCCAGCAGTCGGGGAGGGCAAACTGAAGCTTTCTTT. Protein product: CASSRGGQTEAFF.

V gene TRBV14 combines with J gene TRBJ1-6, with 10 positions matching TRBD1. This CDR3 is built from 15 residues. Trimming took 5 bases from V and 7 from J; bases not matched to a gene: 5. Germline V gene lookup returns CDR1 SGHDN and CDR2 FVKESK. The CDR3 region has the DNA TGTGCCAGCAGCGCCCGGGACAGGGGCAATTCACCCCTCCACTTT. Its translation is CASSARDRGNSPLHF. Drawing the rest from reference TRBV14 and TRBJ1-6, the complete variable domain is EAGVTQFPSHSVIEKGQTVTLRCDPISGHDNLYWYRRVMGKEIKFLLHFVKESKQDESGMPNNRFLAERTGGTYSTLKVQPAELEDSGVYFCASSARDRGNSPLHFGNGTRLTVT.

This clone was observed once. This chain uses TRBV10-2 with TRBJ1-4; no reliable D call. The CDR3 extends over 17 amino acids. The germline V gene has CDR1 WSHSY and CDR2 SAAADI. Trimming took 0 bases from V and 7 from J, leaving 18 bases between them. The CDR3 nucleotides are TGCGCCAGCAGTGAGTCGAACCCGGTCCTCCTCACTGAAAAACTGTTTTTT. This gives the protein CASSESNPVLLTEKLFF.